Presented here are 9 T cell receptor beta chains from one specimen sequenced in a study of early T cells in non-severe SARS-CoV-2 infection. MiXCR, applied by TCRdb to the 5' RACE reads, yields one record per CDR3 protein. The data show about 42,000 distinct CDR3 sequences, around 7% seen once. Sequenced: whole blood. The receptors stem from an adult who was a healthcare worker with PCR-confirmed SARS-CoV-2 infection or an uninfected control (not recorded which).

This chain connects TRBV20-1 to TRBJ2-7; D may be TRBD1 or TRBD2 (5 bases each). Germline V gene sequence: CDR1 DFQATT, CDR2 SNEGSKA (reference sequence). This CDR3 spans 13 amino acids. Trimming removed 7 bases at V and 1 base at J, with 14 bases between. The CDR3 loop is CSGGLGTSYEQYF. The DNA for the CDR3 is TGCAGTGGGGGTTTGGGGACGTCCTACGAGCAGTACTTC.

The rearrangement links TRBV13 to TRBJ1-2; D gene unclear. Between the trimmed V and J ends, which lost 1 base and 4 bases, there was a span of 13 bases. CDR3 length equals 15 residues. The germline CDR1 and CDR2 sequences are PRHDT and FYEKMQ (reference sequence). CDR3 in amino acids: CASSLVRVGSYGYTF. CDR3 bases: TGTGCCAGCAGCTTAGTCCGAGTGGGGAGCTATGGCTACACCTTC.

Only a few counts were recorded for this clonotype. The chain carries TRBV3-1 and TRBJ2-2; no reliable D call. This CDR3 comprises 13 residues. Per the germline V gene, CDR1 is LGHDT and CDR2 is YNNKEL (reference sequence). V was clipped by 3 bases and J by 4 bases, with 6 bases between them. CDR3 sequence reads: CASSHRGTGELFF. CDR3 coding DNA: TGTGCCAGCAGCCATCGTGGCACCGGGGAGCTGTTTTTT.

This clonotype was recorded many times. V usage is TRBV19 and J usage is TRBJ2-1; D gene ambiguous. Germline CDR1 and CDR2: LNHDA and SQIVND (reference sequence). This CDR3 spans 15 amino acids. Trimming left V 2 bases short and J 0 bases short, with 8 bases between. The CDR3 DNA reads TGTGCCAGTAGTATATCGACGAGCTCCTACAATGAGCAGTTCTTC. This codes for CASSISTSSYNEQFF.

The genes are TRBV11-2 and TRBJ1-2, with D uncertain. Trimming shortened V by 4 bases and J by 5 bases, and 11 bases separated the two germline ends. The CDR3 spans 13 residues. Germline loops: CDR1 SGHAT, CDR2 FQNNGV. The CDR3 loop is CASSSKYGYGYTF. The CDR3 DNA is TGTGCCAGCAGCTCCAAGTATGGGTATGGCTACACCTTC.

The sample holds many counts of this clonotype. This chain links TRBV4-2 with TRBJ2-5; 7 bases fit TRBD2. The ends lost 0 bases at V and 5 bases at J; junction bases unmatched: 24. The CDR3 runs 21 residues. CDR1 is LGHNA and CDR2 is YNFKEQ in the germline V gene. The CDR3 sequence: CASSQDWIRDRAGTAGETQYF. For the CDR3, the DNA is TGTGCCAGCAGCCAAGATTGGATCAGGGACCGAGCGGGGACGGCAGGGGAGACCCAGTACTTC.

The J gene is TRBJ2-6, the V gene TRBV5-1, with TRBD1 as a possible D gene (6 bases). CDR1 and CDR2 (germline): SGHRS, YFSETQ. V was trimmed by 4 bases and J by 2 bases, leaving 10 bases between them. The CDR3 spans 15 residues. The chain's CDR3 is CASSPGQPGANVLTF. Here the CDR3 DNA reads TGCGCCAGCAGCCCAGGACAGCCTGGGGCCAACGTCCTGACTTTC.

The sample holds many counts of this clonotype. V and J are TRBV24-1 and TRBJ2-6; 7 positions agree with TRBD1. V dropped 9 bases and J dropped 0; count of bases not matched to a gene: 10. This CDR3 has 17 residues. Germline CDR1 and CDR2: KGHDR and SFDVKD. The CDR3 DNA reads as TGTGCCACCCCCGACGGGACAGCGAACTCTGGGGCCAACGTCCTGACTTTC. This gives the protein CATPDGTANSGANVLTF.

This clonotype was observed a few times. Germline is not matched at one junction end, which may reflect a read error. This chain joins TRBV7-7 and TRBJ2-7; 7 bases map to TRBD2. CDR1 SSHAT and CDR2 FNYEAQ come from the germline V gene (reference sequence). The CDR3 sequence is 13 residues long. This CDR3 reads CASSGDLAGEQYF. The CDR3 DNA sequence: TGTGCTAGCAGCGGGGACCTGGCGGGAGAGCAGTACTTC.